This entry describes one T cell receptor (beta chain). Germline V gives CDR1 SGHRS, CDR2 YFSETQ. This CDR3 is 17 amino acids long. The V segment lost 0 bases and the J segment 2 bases; nucleotides outside the gene matches: 9. Each of the patients experienced relapse following autologous stem cell transplantation, and their brentuximab vedotin exposure differed. This record belongs to a study of PD-1 blockade in classical Hodgkin lymphoma. TCRdb's copy holds only in-frame clones and misses some; the assay was immunoSEQ multiplex PCR. The sample lists about 10,000 clones, about 93% occurring once. The V and J genes are TRBV5-1 and TRBJ2-5; 8 nucleotides line up with TRBD2. Sequencing used peripheral blood mononuclear cells (PBMCs), obtained at baseline. The TCR originated in a human donor with classical Hodgkin lymphoma. The CDR3 DNA sequence: TGCGCCAGCAGCTTGGCCGTTTACAGCGGGGGACAAGAGACCCAGTACTTC. Translation: CASSLAVYSGGQETQYF.